The T cell receptor (beta chain) described here comes from a study of yellow fever vaccine responses in identical twins. General study findings and limits: On the reported evidence, twins' vaccine T cell responses seemed partly convergent and partly personalized.

Per germline, CDR1 SNHLY and CDR2 FYNNEI. The CDR3 has 13 amino acids. V was cut by 8 bases and J by 6 bases, with 11 bases left in between. As for this clonotype: The antigen is not known.

TCRdb redid the calling of the RT-PCR reads with MiXCR, one entry per CDR3 protein. The sample includes 4,000 to 6,000 distinct CDR3 sequences, roughly 89% of them seen just once. This specimen was T cells from blood (PBMCs), unsorted or a sorted subset (not recorded which), taken before or after yellow fever vaccination (not recorded which). This receptor was obtained from a woman aged 18-29 years who received the yellow fever vaccine. The V call is TRBV2, the J call TRBJ1-6; TRBD1 might be the D (6 bases). The CDR3 region is CASVGRGNSPLHF. The CDR3 nucleotides read TGTGCCAGCGTAGGCAGGGGTAATTCACCCCTCCACTTT.